The 17 T cell receptor beta chains below come from one sample, sequenced in a study of Ad26.COV2.S vaccination and SARS-CoV-2 variants. Sequencing was performed with immunoSEQ multiplex PCR; in TCRdb, only in-frame clones are kept and a portion is missing. The sample contains 400,000 to 500,000 clones, about 91% of which appear only once. Treatment noted: approximately 18 received Ad26.COV2.S at low or high dose, single or two shots; roughly five received placebo; per-sample allocation not given. Specimens were obtained on day 63 following the first vaccine or placebo injection. The material sequenced was peripheral blood, taken in a trial of Ad26.COV2.S vaccine versus placebo. The origin of the receptors is a person between 18 and 65 years old who received the Ad26.COV2.S COVID-19 vaccine or a placebo.

J is TRBJ1-5 and V is TRBV9; D gene unclear. The CDR3 length is 13 residues. Trimming shortened V by 0 bases and J by 6 bases, and 7 bases separated the two germline ends. Germline V gene lookup returns CDR1 SGDLS and CDR2 YYNGEE. The CDR3 DNA reads TGTGCCAGCAGCGTAGCGGGATTTCAGCCCCAGCATTTT. It translates to CASSVAGFQPQHF.

The chain has TRBV4-3 and TRBJ2-4; TRBD1 or TRBD2 may be the D gene (6 bases each). The CDR3 totals 15 residues. V was trimmed by 4 bases and J by 0 bases, leaving 10 bases between them. Germline loops: CDR1 LGHNA, CDR2 YSLEER. This chain's CDR3 is CASSLGGRAKNIQYF. In DNA, the CDR3 is TGCGCCAGCAGCCTAGGGGGGCGAGCCAAAAACATTCAGTACTTC.

CDR3 nucleotides: TGTGCCAGCAGCTGGGGGACAGGCTTTGGAAACACCATATATTTT. This codes for CASSWGTGFGNTIYF. V usage is TRBV5-4 and J usage is TRBJ1-3; 8 bases fit TRBD1. V was pared by 3 bases and J by 3 bases, with 5 bases of the junction left unmatched. Germline loops: CDR1 SGHNT, CDR2 YYREEE (reference sequence). The CDR3 loop spans 15 amino acids.

This clone was picked up one time. Other DNA variants within this sample encode the same CDR3. V and J are TRBV7-9 and TRBJ1-1; D gene unclear. From germline, CDR1 is SEHNR and CDR2 FQNEAQ (reference sequence). With 5 bases removed from V and 5 bases from J, the gap between germline ends came to 9 bases. CDR3 length: 12 amino acids. The CDR3 sequence: CASSRGGTEAFF. In nucleotides, the CDR3 is TGTGCCAGCAGCCGCGGCGGGACTGAAGCTTTCTTT. Variable domain in full (rest from reference TRBV7-9 and TRBJ1-1): DTGVSQNPRHKITKRGQNVTFRCDPISEHNRLYWYRQTLGQGPEFLTYFQNEAQLEKSRLLSDRFSAERPKGSFSTLEIQRTEQGDSAMYLCASSRGGTEAFFGQGTRLTVV.

A single count supports this clone. The chain joins TRBV3-1 (or the pseudogene TRBV3-2) to TRBJ2-7, with D maybe TRBD2 (6 bases). The CDR3 loop spans 11 amino acids. V shed 4 bases and J shed 6 bases, with 7 bases lying between them. The V gene's germline CDR1 is LGHDT and CDR2 YNNKEL (reference sequence). The CDR3 DNA is TGTGCCAGCAGCCTGGGAGGCGAGCAGTACTTC. Protein product: CASSLGGEQYF.

This clone has only one observation. The chain joins TRBV7-9 to TRBJ2-1; 7 bases are a match to TRBD2. With 4 bases clipped from V and 4 bases from J, the junction kept 7 bases outside the gene matches. Germline CDR1 SEHNR, CDR2 FQNEAQ (reference sequence). This CDR3 has 15 residues. CDR3 protein: CASSSRLAGYNEQFF. CDR3 sequence (DNA): TGTGCCAGCAGCTCCCGACTAGCCGGGTACAATGAGCAGTTCTTC.

This chain joins TRBV7-2 and TRBJ2-1, with D perhaps TRBD2 (6 bases). The CDR3 has 14 amino acids. Germline values: CDR1 SGHTA, CDR2 FQGNSA. Trimming left V 5 bases short and J 4 bases short, with 12 bases between. CDR3 bases: TGTGCCAGCAGCCCAGCGGGCCTTTACAATGAGCAGTTCTTC. It yields the protein CASSPAGLYNEQFF.

V and J are TRBV11-2 and TRBJ2-1; tentative D call: TRBD2 (6 bases). This CDR3 contains 19 residues. The germline V gene has CDR1 SGHAT and CDR2 FQNNGV. The V and J ends lost 1 base and 8 bases respectively, with 27 bases between them. The CDR3: CASSLVWLAPTESSHEQFF. The CDR3 DNA sequence: TGTGCCAGCAGCTTAGTTTGGCTAGCGCCGACTGAATCTTCTCATGAGCAGTTCTTC.

The chain has TRBV7-9 and TRBJ2-3, with no clear D. The V end lost 4 bases, the J end lost 0 bases, and 2 bases lay between the germline ends. Germline loops: CDR1 SEHNR, CDR2 FQNEAQ (reference sequence). This CDR3 region has 12 residues. CDR3 bases: TGTGCCAGCAGCTACAGCACAGATACGCAGTATTTT. Its translation is CASSYSTDTQYF.

CDR3 DNA sequence: TGTGCCAGCCACGTCGCAACTAATGAAAAACTGTTTTTT. This codes for CASHVATNEKLFF. The chain has TRBV28 and TRBJ1-4; D remains unclear. The CDR3 loop spans 13 amino acids. Germline V lookup: CDR1 MDHEN, CDR2 SYDVKM. Between the trimmed V and J ends, which lost 8 bases and 0 bases, there was a span of 7 bases.

The genes are TRBV7-9 and TRBJ1-2, with TRBD1 matching 7 bases. This CDR3 region has 13 residues. CDR1 SEHNR and CDR2 FQNEAQ come from the germline V gene (reference sequence). The J segment lost 4 bases and the V segment lost 5 bases, leaving 4 bases of the junction unmatched. The DNA for the CDR3 is TGTGCCAGCAGCCTGGGGACAGCCTATGGCTACACCTTC. Its protein is CASSLGTAYGYTF.

In its sample, this clone was seen a few times. This chain links TRBV12-3 or TRBV12-4 with TRBJ1-2, with D perhaps matching TRBD1 (5 bases). This CDR3 comprises 13 residues. Trimming stripped 3 bases from V and 14 bases from J, with 19 bases between. Here the CDR3 DNA reads TGTGCCAGCAGTTTCGGGGGAACCCTCCCTTATACCTTC. Translation gives CASSFGGTLPYTF.

This chain links TRBV24-1 with TRBJ1-5, with TRBD1 matching 10 bases. Germline CDR1 is KGHDR and CDR2 is SFDVKD. This CDR3 region has 13 residues. Germline trimming cut 9 bases from V and 5 bases from J; bases unmatched to any gene: 3. The CDR3 nucleotides read TGTGCCACCGCCGGGACAGGGGATCAGCCCCAGCATTTT. Residues: CATAGTGDQPQHF.

In its sample, this clone was seen a few times. The chain joins TRBV7-9 to TRBJ1-1, with unresolved D. The germline gives CDR1 SEHNR, CDR2 FQNEAQ (reference sequence). Deletions cut 2 bases from V and 4 bases from J, with 8 bases between. This CDR3 comprises 13 residues. The CDR3 bases are TGTGCCAGCAGCTTAATACTGGGCACTGAAGCTTTCTTT. Its protein product is CASSLILGTEAFF.

J is TRBJ2-1 and V is TRBV28, with TRBD2 matching over 7 bases. The CDR3 sequence is 17 residues long. V was clipped by 5 bases and J by 2 bases; unmatched bases: 12. The V gene's germline CDR1 is MDHEN and CDR2 SYDVKM. In nucleotides, the CDR3 is TGTGCCAGCAGTGTCCTAGCCGGGACTACACCCTACAATGAGCAGTTCTTC. Translated: CASSVLAGTTPYNEQFF.

The chain uses TRBV7-8 and TRBJ1-2, with D hard to call. CDR1 SGHVS and CDR2 FQNEAQ come from the germline V gene. This CDR3 has 15 amino acids. V was trimmed by 3 bases and J by 0 bases, leaving 11 bases between them. CDR3 coding DNA: TGTGCCAGCAGCTTGGCCCTGGCCCCTAACTATGGCTACACCTTC. Encoded protein: CASSLALAPNYGYTF.

Notes on this clone: The identical CDR3 is also encoded by other nucleotide sequences in the sample. The gene calls are TRBV4-2 and TRBJ2-2; D gene unclear. Germline V gives CDR1 LGHNA, CDR2 YNFKEQ. The CDR3 runs to 15 residues. Trimming removed 4 bases from V and 1 base from J, with 10 bases in between. The CDR3 sequence: CASSPRTGNTGELFF. In DNA form, the CDR3 reads TGTGCCAGCAGCCCCAGGACGGGGAACACCGGGGAGCTGTTTTTT.